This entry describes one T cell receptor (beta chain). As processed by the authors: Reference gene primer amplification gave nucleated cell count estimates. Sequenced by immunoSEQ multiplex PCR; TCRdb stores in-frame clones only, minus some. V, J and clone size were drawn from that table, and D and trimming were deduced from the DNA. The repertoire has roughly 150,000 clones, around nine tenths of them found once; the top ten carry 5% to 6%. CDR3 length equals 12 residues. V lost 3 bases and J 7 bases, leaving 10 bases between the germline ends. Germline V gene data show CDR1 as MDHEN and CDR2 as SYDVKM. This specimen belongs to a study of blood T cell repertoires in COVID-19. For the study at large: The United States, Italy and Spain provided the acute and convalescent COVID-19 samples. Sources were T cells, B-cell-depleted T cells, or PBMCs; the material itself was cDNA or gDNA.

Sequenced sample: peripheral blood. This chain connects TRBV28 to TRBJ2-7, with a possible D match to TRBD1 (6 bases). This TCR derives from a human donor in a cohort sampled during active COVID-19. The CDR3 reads CASSFNRVEQYF. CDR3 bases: TGTGCCAGCAGTTTCAACAGGGTAGAGCAGTACTTC.